This TCR beta chain was found in a study of blood T cell repertoires in COVID-19. TCRdb keeps only in-frame clones here, not all; method: immunoSEQ multiplex PCR. Among tens of thousands of clones, about 88% were seen once, and the ten largest hold over 1%. V shed 5 bases and J shed 8 bases, with 12 bases lying between them. The CDR3 covers 13 residues. In germline, CDR1 is SEHNR, CDR2 FQNEAQ (reference sequence). The TCR sequence derives from a man between 60 and 70 years old with acute or convalescent COVID-19. Sequencing was carried out using peripheral blood. The chain is built from TRBV7-9 and TRBJ1-4, with a tentative D call TRBD1 (5 bases). CDR3 sequence (DNA): TGTGCCAGCAGCCTCTCACAGGAAGAAAAACTGTTTTTT. It is translated as CASSLSQEEKLFF.